These 18 T cell receptor beta chains came from one sample sequenced in a study of cytomegalovirus exposure and HLA in healthy donors (dated by TCRdb to 2016 to 2017). Libraries were made using the immunoSEQ multiplex PCR assay. The multiplex PCR relied on a mix of 60 forward primers for TCR Vbeta segments and 13 reverse primers for TCR Jbeta segments. Drawn from immuneACCESS, this table holds only the in-frame rearrangements with V and J called that TCRdb kept. Clones are partly lost; checked studies trace under half to an unresolved V gene and leave the rest unexplained. Within this sample are roughly 150,000 clones, with over 70% of them counted one time only. The biggest ten clones account for 14% of the sample. Specimen: PBMCs. The origin of the receptors is a woman aged 40-49 years in good health and CMV-seronegative.

The chain joins TRBV5-4 to TRBJ2-1; a weak D match, TRBD1 (6 bases). CDR3 length: 12 residues. Between the trimmed V and J ends, which lost 3 bases and 7 bases, there was a span of 8 bases. Germline V gives CDR1 SGHNT, CDR2 YYREEE (reference sequence). CDR3 DNA: TGTGCCAGCAGCTCTACAGGGAATGAGCAGTTCTTC. Amino acids: CASSSTGNEQFF.

The V gene is TRBV6-6, the J gene TRBJ1-5, with TRBD1 matching over 7 bases. J was trimmed by 7 bases and V by 5 bases; bases with no gene match: 5. Germline CDR1 and CDR2: MNHNY and SVGAGI (reference sequence). The CDR3 covers 13 residues. In DNA, the CDR3 is TGTGCCAGCAGTCTACAGGGGTGGCAGCCCCAGCATTTT. Amino acid sequence: CASSLQGWQPQHF.

The chain recombines TRBV7-2 with TRBJ2-3, with 8 bases matching TRBD2. J gave up 3 bases and V 5 bases, and 7 bases lay outside the gene matches. Germline loops: CDR1 SGHTA, CDR2 FQGNSA. The CDR3 contains 15 residues. CDR3 DNA: TGTGCCAGCAGCACGCGGGGGGCTGGAACAGATACGCAGTATTTT. Translation: CASSTRGAGTDTQYF.

V gene TRBV7-8 combines with J gene TRBJ2-2, with unresolved D. This CDR3 spans 12 amino acids. The V gene lost 4 bases and the J gene lost 6 bases, with 6 bases spanning the gap. The germline V gene encodes CDR1 SGHVS and CDR2 FQNEAQ. CDR3 sequence (DNA): TGTGCCAGCAGCTCCGTTCCCGGGGAGCTGTTTTTT. Its protein product is CASSSVPGELFF.

This sequence joins TRBV13 and TRBJ1-2; tentatively, D is TRBD1 (6 bases). The CDR3 runs 14 residues. Germline V gene sequence: CDR1 PRHDT, CDR2 FYEKMQ (reference sequence). Trimming cost V 0 bases and J 4 bases, with 9 bases left between them. The CDR3 DNA follows: TGTGCCAGCAGCTTAGGCCGGACAGCCTATGGCTACACCTTC. This sequence encodes CASSLGRTAYGYTF.

This sequence joins TRBV9 and TRBJ1-1; TRBD1 is a possible D gene (6 bases). The germline CDR1 and CDR2 sequences are SGDLS and YYNGEE. V gave up 3 bases and J gave up 7 bases, with 13 bases separating them. CDR3 size: 13 residues. The CDR3 reads CASSEQGTREAFF. DNA of the CDR3: TGTGCCAGCAGCGAACAGGGAACGCGTGAAGCTTTCTTT.

V gene TRBV6-6 combines with J gene TRBJ2-2; TRBD1 matches at 10 bases. Per germline, CDR1 MNHNY and CDR2 SVGAGI (reference sequence). The CDR3 spans 15 residues. The V gene end was trimmed by 6 bases and the J gene end by 3 bases; junction bases not matched to a gene: 4. CDR3 nucleotides: TGTGCCAGCAGAGCCGGGACAGGGGACACCGGGGAGCTGTTTTTT. It translates to CASRAGTGDTGELFF.

This clone showed up just a few times. The chain uses TRBV11-3 and TRBJ2-7, with 11 bases that match TRBD2. The trim removed 4 bases at V and 3 bases at J, leaving 14 bases unmatched. Per germline, CDR1 SGHNT and CDR2 YENEEA. The CDR3 runs to 18 residues. Written as DNA, the CDR3 is TGTGCCAGCAGCTCCCTCCGTAGCGGGGGGGCCGACTTCTACGAGCAGTACTTC. It encodes CASSSLRSGGADFYEQYF.

This clone was seen only once. The chain links TRBV2 to TRBJ1-4, with TRBD1 identical over 9 bases. J was trimmed by 8 bases and V by 6 bases; bases with no gene match: 10. In germline, CDR1 is SNHLY, CDR2 FYNNEI. CDR3 size: 15 residues. The CDR3 protein is CASRQGAVLEEKLFF. The CDR3 nucleotides read TGTGCCAGCAGACAGGGGGCGGTGTTGGAAGAAAAACTGTTTTTT. The whole variable domain, remainder taken from reference TRBV2 and TRBJ1-4, is EPEVTQTPSHQVTQMGQEVILRCVPISNHLYFYWYRQILGQKVEFLVSFYNNEISEKSEIFDDQFSVERPDGSNFTLKIRSTKLEDSAMYFCASRQGAVLEEKLFFGSGTQLSVL.

This chain links TRBV5-6 with TRBJ2-7; D uncertain. CDR1 and CDR2 (germline): SGHDT, YYEEEE. The CDR3 spans 14 residues. V was trimmed by 0 bases and J by 0 bases, leaving 7 bases between them. CDR3 residues: CASSLDLSSYEQYF. The CDR3 bases are TGTGCCAGCAGCTTGGATCTAAGCTCCTACGAGCAGTACTTC.

As regards this clone: The junction departs from the called germline gene at one end, perhaps through a read error. This chain links TRBV7-3 with TRBJ1-6; D gene uncertain. The CDR3 spans 17 residues. Germline values: CDR1 SGHTA, CDR2 FQGTGA. The CDR3 reads CASSLGGRSSHNSPLHF. CDR3 DNA sequence: TGTGCCAGCAGCTTAGGCGGCCGAAGCTCCCATAATTCACCCCTCCACTTT.

This clone has just a few counts. The chain recombines TRBV5-4 with TRBJ1-1; possibly TRBD1 for D (6 bases). V lost 4 bases to trimming and J lost 1 base, with 11 bases between them. Germline CDR1 and CDR2: SGHNT and YYREEE (reference sequence). CDR3 length equals 14 residues. CDR3 bases: TGTGCCAGCAGCCCGCAGGGACAGAACACTGAAGCTTTCTTT. Amino acids: CASSPQGQNTEAFF.

This clone was seen just once. The genes are TRBV28 and TRBJ1-2; no reliable D call. The V end lost 6 bases, the J end lost 4 bases, and 12 bases lay between the germline ends. CDR3 length: 13 residues. The germline V gene has CDR1 MDHEN and CDR2 SYDVKM. This CDR3 reads CASSPPEGYGYTF. In DNA form, the CDR3 reads TGTGCCAGCAGCCCCCCGGAGGGCTATGGCTACACCTTC.

The chain joins TRBV9 to TRBJ1-6; D not resolved. Trimming shortened V by 0 bases and J by 6 bases, and 7 bases separated the two germline ends. Per the germline V gene, CDR1 is SGDLS and CDR2 is YYNGEE. The CDR3 is made up of 14 amino acids. This CDR3 reads CASSVVSRNSPLHF. The CDR3 DNA is TGTGCCAGCAGCGTAGTAAGCCGTAATTCACCCCTCCACTTT.

This chain connects TRBV27 to TRBJ2-5, with D maybe TRBD2 (6 bases). The CDR3 has 13 amino acids. The V gene lost 6 bases and the J gene lost 5 bases, with 13 bases spanning the gap. CDR1 and CDR2 from the germline V gene are MNHEY and SMNVEV (reference sequence). The CDR3 loop reads CASSHGGGETQYF. The CDR3, as DNA: TGTGCCAGCAGCCACGGTGGGGGGGAGACCCAGTACTTC.

In this sample, this clone turned up a few times. The gene calls are TRBV27 and TRBJ1-5, with TRBD1 matching 9 bases. Germline values: CDR1 MNHEY, CDR2 SMNVEV (reference sequence). After removal of 6 bases from V and 3 bases from J, the junction contained 6 bases not matched to a gene. The CDR3 has 15 amino acids. CDR3 in DNA: TGTGCCAGCAGGATCGGGACAGGGACCAATCAGCCCCAGCATTTT. Translation: CASRIGTGTNQPQHF.

The chain combines TRBV11-2 with TRBJ2-7; tentative D call: TRBD2 (5 bases). V was clipped by 0 bases and J by 6 bases, with 12 bases between them. The CDR3 has 14 residues. Germline CDR1 and CDR2: SGHAT and FQNNGV. The CDR3 bases are TGTGCCAGCAGCTTAGACCTAGCCACCATCGAGCAGTACTTC. It encodes CASSLDLATIEQYF.

The chain employs TRBV29-1 and TRBJ2-7; weak D call: TRBD1 (5 bases). V was cut by 5 bases and J by 2 bases, with 10 bases left in between. The CDR3 consists of 12 residues. CDR1 and CDR2 (germline): SQVTM, ANQGSEA. Here the CDR3 DNA reads TGCAGCGTTATCTCGGACACCTACGAGCAGTACTTC. Residues: CSVISDTYEQYF.